This T cell receptor (beta chain) was sequenced in a study of vaccination and CD4 T cells after COVID-19. In TCRdb, the PCR reads were re-called with MiXCR into one record per CDR3 protein. The sample comprises about 21,000 distinct CDR3 sequences, roughly 56% of which are singletons, and about 0.89% rests with the top ten. This clonotype was counted a few times. This material consisted of CD4+ T cells from blood, taken before SARS-CoV-2 vaccination. The sequence was collected from a human donor who had recovered from COVID-19.

The CDR3 DNA follows: TGCAGTGCTAGGAACGGGAGGGAGACCCAGTACTTC. Residues: CSARNGRETQYF. This rearrangement joins TRBV20-1 to TRBJ2-5, with 7 bases aligning to TRBD2. V dropped 3 bases and J dropped 5; count of bases not matched to a gene: 3. Germline V gene lookup returns CDR1 DFQATT and CDR2 SNEGSKA (reference sequence). CDR3 length: 12 amino acids.